The 17 T cell receptor beta chains presented below share a single source sample, sequenced in a study of blood T cell repertoires in COVID-19 (dated by TCRdb to 2018 to 2020). The protocol used for the library was the immunoSEQ multiplex PCR assay. TCRdb carries this immuneACCESS record with in-frame sequences only. Its versions omit some clonotypes, under half of them owing to an unresolved V gene in the studies checked, with the rest unexplained. The sample has a few hundred thousand clones on record, around 87% of them singletons. The top ten clones comprise about 9.4% of the sample. Sequenced material: peripheral blood. Receptors originate from a woman aged 25 to 39 with COVID-19, enrolled during active disease.

The V and J genes are TRBV18 and TRBJ2-1; possible D gene TRBD1, 6 bases. This CDR3 is built from 15 residues. Trimming cost V 0 bases and J 2 bases, with 8 bases left between them. Germline lookup yields CDR1 KGHSH and CDR2 LQKENI. This CDR3 reads CASSPPGATYNEQFF. For the CDR3, the DNA is TGTGCCAGCTCACCACCGGGGGCGACCTACAATGAGCAGTTCTTC.

The rearrangement joins TRBV28 to TRBJ2-2; D ambiguous. The CDR3 runs 13 residues. Trimming stripped 6 bases from V and 6 bases from J, with 11 bases between. Germline V lookup: CDR1 MDHEN, CDR2 SYDVKM. The CDR3 loop reads CASSLSGPGELFF. The DNA of the CDR3 is TGTGCCAGCAGCTTGAGTGGTCCCGGGGAGCTGTTTTTT.

The CDR3 DNA follows: TGTGCCAGTAGACAGGGACAGGGTGACTATGGCTACACCTTC. This codes for CASRQGQGDYGYTF. The chain employs TRBV19 and TRBJ1-2; the match to TRBD1 covers 9 bases. This CDR3 spans 14 amino acids. Losses at the gene ends were 6 bases for V and 3 bases for J; bases not matched to a gene: 5. Looked up from germline, CDR1 is LNHDA and CDR2 is SQIVND (reference sequence).

This clone was observed once. The J gene is TRBJ2-1, the V gene TRBV5-1; D unclear. The CDR3 covers 15 residues. V dropped 5 bases and J dropped 0 bases, with 12 bases sitting between them. The V gene's germline CDR1 is SGHRS and CDR2 YFSETQ. The CDR3 sequence: CASRLDWSSYNEQFF. DNA for the CDR3: TGCGCCAGCAGATTAGATTGGAGCTCCTACAATGAGCAGTTCTTC.

The chain couples TRBV4-1 to TRBJ1-1, with D tentatively TRBD1 (5 bases). Looked up from germline, CDR1 is MGHRA and CDR2 is YSYEKL. The V end was cut by 3 bases, the J end by 2 bases, with 13 bases between. The CDR3 is made up of 15 amino acids. The CDR3 bases are TGCGCCAGCAGCCAGATTCTCGACAGTAACACTGAAGCTTTCTTT. Its protein product is CASSQILDSNTEAFF.

The chain employs TRBV28 and TRBJ2-5; 8 bases map to TRBD2. The CDR3 runs to 13 residues. Germline values: CDR1 MDHEN, CDR2 SYDVKM. Unmatched junction bases numbered 7, after V lost 6 bases and J lost 7 bases. CDR3 residues: CASRLGTRGTQYF. The DNA for the CDR3 is TGTGCCAGCAGGTTAGGGACTAGGGGGACCCAGTACTTC.

This sequence joins TRBV30 and TRBJ1-6, with D unclear. Looked up from germline, CDR1 is GTSNPN and CDR2 is SVGIG (reference sequence). This CDR3 has 13 residues. The V end lost 4 bases, the J end lost 10 bases, and 14 bases lay between the germline ends. Written as DNA, the CDR3 is TGTGCCTGGACACTGACTAGAGGGTCACCCCTCCACTTT. This encodes CAWTLTRGSPLHF.

V usage is TRBV3-1 (or the pseudogene TRBV3-2) and J usage is TRBJ2-6; the D is unclear. Germline CDR1 is LGHDT and CDR2 is YNNKEL (reference sequence). The V end lost 3 bases, the J end lost 0 bases, and 6 bases lay between the germline ends. The CDR3 loop spans 15 amino acids. The CDR3, as DNA: TGTGCCAGCAGCCAGCTGAGCTCTGGGGCCAACGTCCTGACTTTC. Translated, it gives CASSQLSSGANVLTF.

This clone has only a few counts. The junction departs from the called germline gene at one end, perhaps through a read error. This chain links TRBV30 with TRBJ1-4; D is unresolved. CDR1 is GTSNPN and CDR2 is SVGIG in the germline V gene (reference sequence). The CDR3 length is 14 residues. The CDR3 DNA reads TGTGCCTGGAGTGCCCTGCCCGCTAACGAAAAACTGTTTTTT. This encodes CAWSALPANEKLFF.

This chain links TRBV27 with TRBJ1-2, with 8 bases lining up with TRBD1. Trimming removed 5 bases from V and 8 bases from J; junction bases left unmatched: 13. Germline V gene sequence: CDR1 MNHEY, CDR2 SMNVEV (reference sequence). The CDR3 is 15 residues long. CDR3 DNA: TGTGCCAGCAGTGAGCGACAGGGGCGGGTTGGGGGCTACACCTTC. This translates into CASSERQGRVGGYTF.

The chain joins TRBV28 to TRBJ2-3; the D is unclear. Germline V CDR1 and CDR2: MDHEN, SYDVKM. Trimming pared 3 bases from V and 4 bases from J, leaving 5 bases between. CDR3 length: 12 residues. The CDR3 region is CASSFRADTQYF. The CDR3 nucleotides read TGTGCCAGCAGTTTTCGGGCAGATACGCAGTATTTT.

This chain connects TRBV9 to TRBJ2-4, with a possible D match to TRBD1 (7 bases). CDR3 length equals 16 residues. Trimming removed 4 bases at V and 0 bases at J, with 14 bases between. The germline V gene has CDR1 SGDLS and CDR2 YYNGEE. DNA of the CDR3: TGTGCCAGCAGCTTGCGGGACAGCGTAGCCAAAAACATTCAGTACTTC. Its protein product is CASSLRDSVAKNIQYF.

V is TRBV30 and J is TRBJ1-3, with D unresolved. V was pared by 7 bases and J by 3 bases, with 7 bases between. CDR1 is GTSNPN, CDR2 SVGIG, per germline (reference sequence). The CDR3 is 11 amino acids. The CDR3 DNA is TGTGCCTCGTCCAGTGGAAACACCATATATTTT. Translation gives CASSSGNTIYF.

This chain uses TRBV7-9 with TRBJ1-2; 9 positions agree with TRBD1. With 4 bases clipped from V and 7 bases from J, the junction kept 13 bases outside the gene matches. CDR1 is SEHNR, CDR2 FQNEAQ, per germline (reference sequence). The CDR3 is 16 amino acids. The CDR3 protein is CASSSTITGGSGGYTF. Here the CDR3 DNA reads TGTGCCAGCAGCTCCACCATTACAGGGGGCTCCGGTGGCTACACCTTC.

This chain uses TRBV7-9 with TRBJ1-1, with D unresolved. The germline V gene has CDR1 SEHNR and CDR2 FQNEAQ (reference sequence). This CDR3 has 15 amino acids. With 5 bases removed from V and 4 bases from J, the gap between germline ends came to 17 bases. DNA of the CDR3: TGTGCCAGCAGCCTCCAGTTAGGCCGGAGCACTGAAGCTTTCTTT. This sequence encodes CASSLQLGRSTEAFF.

CDR3 amino acids: CASSLRRGEGTNEKLFF. The CDR3 DNA sequence: TGCGCCAGCAGCTTGAGGAGGGGCGAGGGAACTAATGAAAAACTGTTTTTT. The chain couples TRBV5-1 to TRBJ1-4; weak D call: TRBD1 (5 bases). This CDR3 is 17 amino acids long. The germline gives CDR1 SGHRS, CDR2 YFSETQ. Trimming removed 1 base from V and 1 base from J, with 14 bases in between.

To note about this clone: Other DNA sequences within the sample encode an identical CDR3. The chain recombines TRBV20-1 with TRBJ2-7; D not resolved. Trimming stripped 6 bases from V and 3 bases from J, with 6 bases between. Per the germline V gene, CDR1 is DFQATT and CDR2 is SNEGSKA (reference sequence). This CDR3 region has 10 residues. CDR3 sequence (DNA): TGCAGTGCCTCGAGCTACGAGCAGTACTTC. Protein sequence: CSASSYEQYF.